The 6 T cell receptor beta chains listed next were all sequenced from one sample in a study of identical twins (dated by TCRdb to the mid-2010s). Libraries were built with 5' RACE. The data were produced on an Illumina HiSeq 2000. TCRdb applied fastp at Q25 and MiXCR to the public reads, then kept only in-frame beta chains. Rows with a matching CDR3 protein are joined into one entry that keeps the most common DNA and genes. The sample yields some 710,000 distinct CDR3 sequences; approximately 6.1% were counted once. The biggest ten clones account for around 1.7% of the sample. The sample taken for sequencing was naive T cells sorted from blood. The cell subset or site label here, explained by the study, means: cells isolated with a human naive T-cell isolation kit. The receptors shown here come from a man aged 18 to 29 in good health.

This clonotype was found a few times. The rearrangement links TRBV7-9 to TRBJ2-3, with D perhaps matching TRBD2 (5 bases). Germline assignment: CDR1 SEHNR and CDR2 FQNEAQ (reference sequence). V was cut by 3 bases and J by 5 bases, with 9 bases left in between. This CDR3 has 13 amino acids. CDR3 nucleotide sequence: TGTGCCAGCAGCTTGGATAGCGTAGATACGCAGTATTTT. Translating it yields CASSLDSVDTQYF.

The DNA of the CDR3 is TGTGCCAGCAGCTTAGTTTCAACAGTACAAGAGACCCAGTACTTC. Amino acid sequence: CASSLVSTVQETQYF. V usage is TRBV7-9 and J usage is TRBJ2-5; D remains ambiguous. V was trimmed by 1 base and J by 2 bases, leaving 11 bases between them. Germline loops: CDR1 SEHNR, CDR2 FQNEAQ (reference sequence). This CDR3 spans 15 amino acids.

This clonotype has just one count. The chain carries TRBV19 and TRBJ2-7, with D uncertain. Trimming left V 10 bases short and J 5 bases short, with 18 bases between. Germline values: CDR1 LNHDA, CDR2 SQIVND (reference sequence). CDR3 length equals 13 residues. The CDR3 sequence is CAIPLRINDEQYV. Written as DNA, the CDR3 is TGTGCCATCCCTTTGAGGATTAATGACGAGCAGTACGTC.

The chain links TRBV2 to TRBJ2-7, with D tentatively TRBD2 (6 bases). CDR1 is SNHLY, CDR2 FYNNEI, per germline. V lost 11 bases, J lost 3 bases, and 14 bases lay in between. The CDR3 contains 12 residues. CDR3 loop: CAGGDHYYEQYF. CDR3 bases: TGTGCCGGAGGGGACCACTACTACGAGCAGTACTTC.

A note on this clonotype: This CDR3 is missing its conserved last phenylalanine or tryptophan, likely due to a read error. The rearrangement uses TRBV24-1 and TRBJ1-1; possible D gene TRBD1, 5 bases. Trimming stripped 4 bases from V and 7 bases from J, with 12 bases between. CDR1 and CDR2 from the germline V gene are KGHDR and SFDVKD. This CDR3 has 13 amino acids. This CDR3 reads CATSDRDSLEAFC. CDR3 bases: TGTGCCACCAGTGACCGTGACAGCCTTGAAGCTTTCTGT.

This clonotype was detected many times. The chain combines TRBV4-3 with TRBJ2-1; D perhaps matches TRBD2 (6 bases). CDR3 length: 19 amino acids. The V end was cut by 1 base, the J end by 1 base, with 20 bases between. From germline, CDR1 is LGHNA and CDR2 YSLEER. CDR3 in amino acids: CASSQGGKGTGTSYNEQFF. CDR3 in DNA: TGCGCCAGCAGCCAAGGCGGTAAGGGAACGGGGACTTCCTACAATGAGCAGTTCTTC.